The 4 T cell receptor beta chains listed next were all sequenced from one sample in a study of cytomegalovirus exposure and HLA in healthy donors. The method was immunoSEQ multiplex PCR; TCRdb's version includes in-frame clones alone and lacks a portion of them. Here the sample spans some 110,000 clones, around 88% being singletons. Sequenced sample: PBMCs. The source of these receptors is a young man in good health and CMV-seronegative.

The V call is TRBV15, the J call TRBJ2-1; D perhaps matches TRBD1 (6 bases). Germline V CDR1 and CDR2: LNHNV, YYDKDF (reference sequence). V lost 2 bases and J lost 9, with 17 bases in between. The CDR3 length is 15 residues. CDR3: CATSRTGQGSVEQFF. In nucleotides, the CDR3 is TGTGCCACCAGCAGAACCGGCCAGGGGTCTGTTGAGCAGTTCTTC.

To note about this clone: Other DNA sequences of this sample code for an identical CDR3. Written as DNA, the CDR3 is TGTGCCAGTAGTATACGGGGAACTGAAGCTTTCTTT. This sequence encodes CASSIRGTEAFF. The gene calls are TRBV19 and TRBJ1-1; D ambiguous. The length of the CDR3 is 12 residues. V lost 2 bases and J 5 bases, leaving 6 bases between the germline ends. Germline CDR1 is LNHDA and CDR2 is SQIVND (reference sequence).

V is TRBV5-4 and J is TRBJ2-5; D possibly corresponds to TRBD2 (6 bases). Trimming removed 0 bases from V and 1 base from J, with 16 bases in between. Per the germline V gene, CDR1 is SGHNT and CDR2 is YYREEE (reference sequence). This CDR3 spans 17 amino acids. The CDR3, as DNA: TGTGCCAGCAGCTTGGCGGCTAGCGCCAGACCCCAAGAGACCCAGTACTTC. It yields the protein CASSLAASARPQETQYF.

This clone was recorded at least ten times. The chain combines TRBV6-1 with TRBJ2-3; TRBD2 agrees at 9 bases. CDR1 and CDR2 from the germline V gene are MNHNS and SASEGT. The J segment lost 3 bases and the V segment lost 4 bases, leaving 2 bases of the junction unmatched. This CDR3 has 14 residues. In DNA form, the CDR3 reads TGTGCCAGCAGTGGACTAGCGGAGACAGATACGCAGTATTTT. It is translated as CASSGLAETDTQYF.